Listed below are T cell receptor beta chains from one sample, sequenced in a study of long-term antiretroviral therapy in people with HIV. Using immunoSEQ multiplex PCR, the repertoire was profiled, and TCRdb retains in-frame clones only, with some absent. The repertoire includes under 25,000 clones, roughly 93% of them detected once, and 9.2% sits in the top ten. Sequencing used unsorted PBMCs, obtained 7.6 years after starting antiretroviral therapy. The source of these receptors is a woman in her 40s with HIV. CDR3s include the opening cysteine and the closing phenylalanine or tryptophan. A D gene is named only where the DNA matches it firmly. Rows may omit the clone size; those that give it use once, few, many or a size class.

CDR3 DNA: TGCGCCAGCAGCCTCGGGACTAGCGGGGGGGTTCAAGAGACCCAGTACTTC
CDR3 protein: CASSLGTSGGVQETQYF
V gene: TRBV4-1
D gene: TRBD2
J gene: TRBJ2-5
clone size: -

CDR3 DNA: TGTGCTAGTGGGATGGGGGGGAGTATCGCTGAAGCTTTCTTT
CDR3 protein: CASGMGGSIAEAFF
V gene: TRBV12-5
D gene: -
J gene: TRBJ1-1
clone size: -

CDR3 DNA: TGTGCCAGCAGCCAAGAGCAGGGGGCGTTCGAAAAACTGTTTTTT
CDR3 protein: CASSQEQGAFEKLFF
V gene: TRBV4-2
D gene: TRBD1
J gene: TRBJ1-4
clone size: -

CDR3 DNA: TGTGCCAGCAGATACAGGGGAATGAACACTGAAGCTTTCTTT
CDR3 protein: CASRYRGMNTEAFF
V gene: TRBV6-5
D gene: TRBD1
J gene: TRBJ1-1
clone size: once

CDR3 DNA: TGCGCCAGCAGCCAAGATGGGCCTGCCTCTCGCACAGATACGCAGTATTTT
CDR3 protein: CASSQDGPASRTDTQYF
V gene: TRBV4-1
D gene: -
J gene: TRBJ2-3
clone size: -

CDR3 DNA: TGTGCCAGCAGCGGACTGAATATCTATGGCTACACCTTC
CDR3 protein: CASSGLNIYGYTF
V gene: TRBV5-6
D gene: -
J gene: TRBJ1-2
clone size: -

CDR3 DNA: TGTGCCAGCAGTGGACCGGGACACCTCAACTATGGCTACACCTTC
CDR3 protein: CASSGPGHLNYGYTF
V gene: TRBV25-1
D gene: -
J gene: TRBJ1-2
clone size: -

CDR3 DNA: TGTGCCAGCAGTCGTCCACTACAGGGGGCTGGTGGCTACACCTTC
CDR3 protein: CASSRPLQGAGGYTF
V gene: TRBV2
D gene: TRBD1
J gene: TRBJ1-2
clone size: -

CDR3 DNA: TGTGCCAGCAGTGACCTTCCGGGCCGTATTAATGAAGCTTTCTTT
CDR3 protein: CASSDLPGRINEAFF
V gene: TRBV6-1
D gene: -
J gene: TRBJ1-1
clone size: -

CDR3 DNA: TGTGCCAGTAGTATGAGGGACAGGGGGCTTCAGCCCCAGCATTTT
CDR3 protein: CASSMRDRGLQPQHF
V gene: TRBV19
D gene: TRBD1
J gene: TRBJ1-5
clone size: -

CDR3 DNA: TGCGCCAGCAGCCAAGGGGCAGTAAGCTCCTACGAGCAGTACTTC
CDR3 protein: CASSQGAVSSYEQYF
V gene: TRBV4-3
D gene: -
J gene: TRBJ2-7
clone size: -

CDR3 DNA: TGTGCCAGCAGTCAAGGGGGCGAAGAGACCCAGTACTTC
CDR3 protein: CASSQGGEETQYF
V gene: TRBV18
D gene: TRBD1
J gene: TRBJ2-5
clone size: -

CDR3 DNA: TGTGCCAGCAGCAACCGGGACAGGGGGCGCGGGGAGCTGTTTTTT
CDR3 protein: CASSNRDRGRGELFF
V gene: TRBV5-4
D gene: TRBD1
J gene: TRBJ2-2
clone size: -

CDR3 DNA: TGTGCCAGCTCACTTACCGGGGACGGGCCCCAGCATTTT
CDR3 protein: CASSLTGDGPQHF
V gene: TRBV18
D gene: -
J gene: TRBJ1-5
clone size: -

CDR3 DNA: TGTGCCAGCAGCCGCGGAGACAGGGACTATGGCTACACCTTC
CDR3 protein: CASSRGDRDYGYTF
V gene: TRBV5-8
D gene: TRBD1
J gene: TRBJ1-2
clone size: few

CDR3 DNA: TGTGCCAGCAGCTTAGAAGGAACGGACAATCAGCCCCAGCATTTT
CDR3 protein: CASSLEGTDNQPQHF
V gene: TRBV7-2
D gene: -
J gene: TRBJ1-5
clone size: few

CDR3 DNA: TGTGCCTGGAGTCAACAGGGATCAAGCAATCAGCCCCAGCATTTT
CDR3 protein: CAWSQQGSSNQPQHF
V gene: TRBV30
D gene: -
J gene: TRBJ1-5
clone size: -

CDR3 DNA: TGTGCCAGCAGACCTGGACTAGCGGGGGCCTACGAGCAGTACTTC
CDR3 protein: CASRPGLAGAYEQYF
V gene: TRBV2
D gene: TRBD2
J gene: TRBJ2-7
clone size: -

CDR3 DNA: TGTGCCAGCAGCTTAGATCATCCCCAGGGGGATGAGCAGTTCTTC
CDR3 protein: CASSLDHPQGDEQFF
V gene: TRBV11-2
D gene: TRBD1
J gene: TRBJ2-1
clone size: -

CDR3 DNA: TGTGCCAGCGAGATTCGGGACAGGGACCACAATGAGCAGTTCTTC
CDR3 protein: CASEIRDRDHNEQFF
V gene: TRBV6-1
D gene: TRBD1
J gene: TRBJ2-1
clone size: once

CDR3 DNA: TGTGCCAGCAGCCTGTTCGGACTAGCGGGGGGGGGAGAGACCCAGTACTTC
CDR3 protein: CASSLFGLAGGGETQYF
V gene: TRBV5-4
D gene: TRBD2
J gene: TRBJ2-5
clone size: -

CDR3 DNA: TGTGCTAGTTTGGTCTCCCTCGGTCTAGGGCGGGATACGCAGTATTTT
CDR3 protein: CASLVSLGLGRDTQYF
V gene: TRBV12-5
D gene: -
J gene: TRBJ2-3
clone size: -

CDR3 DNA: TGTGCCAGCAGTGTCCCAGGGATGAACACTGAAGCTTTCTTT
CDR3 protein: CASSVPGMNTEAFF
V gene: TRBV6-5
D gene: -
J gene: TRBJ1-1
clone size: -

CDR3 DNA: TGCGCCAGCAGCCAAGATTCACGCGGCTACACCTTC
CDR3 protein: CASSQDSRGYTF
V gene: TRBV4-1
D gene: -
J gene: TRBJ1-2
clone size: -